What follows are 29 T cell receptor beta chains derived from one specimen sequenced in a study of cytomegalovirus exposure and HLA in healthy donors (dated by TCRdb to between 2016 and 2019). The library was obtained by the immunoSEQ multiplex PCR assay. A mixture of 60 forward primers for TCR Vbeta segments and 13 reverse primers for TCR Jbeta segments was used in the multiplex PCR. In its TCRdb copy, this immuneACCESS table keeps in-frame sequences only and misses some clones. Where compared with another copy, unresolved V genes explain less than half of these, and the others have no known cause. Recorded for this sample are around 100,000 clones; around 77% of them occurred a single time. The top ten clones comprise around a tenth of the sample. The sample was PBMCs. Receptors were obtained from a male donor in good health and CMV-seropositive.

This clone appeared a few times. The genes are TRBV7-9 and TRBJ1-1; D gene unclear. This CDR3 contains 12 residues. V was shortened by 7 bases and J by 8 bases, with 14 bases between the two germline ends. Germline V lookup: CDR1 SEHNR, CDR2 FQNEAQ (reference sequence). The CDR3 nucleotides read TGTGCCAGCAATTTTGAAGGGAGAGAAGCTTTCTTT. The encoded protein is CASNFEGREAFF.

J is TRBJ2-2 and V is TRBV28, with 8 positions matching TRBD1. Trimming removed 6 bases from V and 7 bases from J; junction bases left unmatched: 10. The CDR3 covers 15 residues. Germline CDR1 and CDR2: MDHEN and SYDVKM. The CDR3 region is CASRESRGQNGELFF. The CDR3 region has the DNA TGTGCCAGCAGGGAGAGCAGGGGGCAAAACGGGGAGCTGTTTTTT.

The chain carries TRBV5-3 and TRBJ2-2, with 7 nucleotides matching TRBD1. TRBV5-3 is labeled an ORF, and its function is uncertain. The CDR3 extends over 14 amino acids. The ends lost 0 bases at V and 5 bases at J; junction bases unmatched: 1. This CDR3 is CARSLAGGTGELFF. CDR3 DNA sequence: TGTGCCAGAAGCTTGGCAGGGGGAACCGGGGAGCTGTTTTTT.

This clone was seen only a few times. The chain uses TRBV7-2 and TRBJ2-3; maybe TRBD2 (7 bases). The CDR3 length is 16 residues. The ends were cut back, 5 bases at V and 3 bases at J, with 18 bases in the middle. The germline gives CDR1 SGHTA, CDR2 FQGNSA. CDR3 DNA sequence: TGTGCCAGCAGCCCCTCCCCCGCGGGGGCGACAGATACGCAGTATTTT. Its translation is CASSPSPAGATDTQYF.

The V gene is TRBV7-9, the J gene TRBJ2-6, with 9 bases lining up with TRBD1. CDR3 length: 15 amino acids. V was pared by 5 bases and J by 2 bases, with 1 base of the junction left unmatched. Germline CDR1 and CDR2: SEHNR and FQNEAQ (reference sequence). The CDR3 sequence: CASSRQGAGANVLTF. The CDR3 bases are TGTGCCAGCAGCCGACAGGGGGCTGGGGCCAACGTCCTGACTTTC.

This chain uses TRBV6-1 with TRBJ2-2; perhaps TRBD2 as D (7 bases). The CDR3 runs 16 residues. Germline V CDR1 and CDR2: MNHNS, SASEGT. With 2 bases removed from V and 3 bases from J, the gap between germline ends came to 13 bases. Here the CDR3 DNA reads TGTGCCAGCAGTGAATTTGCGGGGGCGGACACCGGGGAGCTGTTTTTT. This sequence encodes CASSEFAGADTGELFF.

The chain employs TRBV27 and TRBJ1-1; TRBD1 agrees at 7 bases. Germline V gene sequence: CDR1 MNHEY, CDR2 SMNVEV (reference sequence). The length of the CDR3 is 13 residues. J gave up 4 bases and V 7 bases, and 6 bases lay outside the gene matches. In DNA, the CDR3 is TGTGCCAGCACCCTCAGGGGGACCACTGAAGCTTTCTTT. Its protein product is CASTLRGTTEAFF.

This clone was picked up one time. The chain links TRBV7-3 to TRBJ2-1; TRBD2 agrees at 11 bases. The CDR3 contains 15 residues. The V and J ends lost 4 bases and 6 bases, in that order; junction bases with no gene match: 5. Germline V gene sequence: CDR1 SGHTA, CDR2 FQGTGA. The CDR3 coding sequence is TGTGCCAGCAGCTACGGGACTAGCGGCCGCAATGAGCAGTTCTTC. Protein: CASSYGTSGRNEQFF.

J is TRBJ2-3 and V is TRBV18, with 9 nucleotides matching TRBD2. The V and J ends lost 2 bases and 5 bases, in that order; junction bases with no gene match: 8. Germline V lookup: CDR1 KGHSH, CDR2 LQKENI. The length of the CDR3 is 16 residues. Written as DNA, the CDR3 is TGTGCCAGCTCACCATCGGCGGGGGGGCGCGGAGATACGCAGTATTTT. As protein: CASSPSAGGRGDTQYF.

The V gene is TRBV19, the J gene TRBJ1-1; tentatively, D is TRBD1 (5 bases). The germline V gene has CDR1 LNHDA and CDR2 SQIVND (reference sequence). The CDR3 loop spans 16 amino acids. The germline V and J ends were trimmed by 3 bases and 1 base, with 15 bases remaining between them. The CDR3 nucleotides read TGTGCCAGTAGTATTCAGGGCCCCGTAGGGAACACTGAAGCTTTCTTT. Amino acids: CASSIQGPVGNTEAFF.

CDR3 DNA sequence: TGTGCCAGCAGACATGGACAGGCTGAAGCTTTCTTT. Its protein is CASRHGQAEAFF. The V gene is TRBV6-6, the J gene TRBJ1-1; 7 bases align to TRBD1. Germline values: CDR1 MNHNY, CDR2 SVGAGI (reference sequence). The CDR3 is 12 amino acids. J gave up 6 bases and V 6 bases, and 4 bases lay outside the gene matches.

This rearrangement joins TRBV6-1 to TRBJ2-7; 9 bases match TRBD1. After removal of 1 base from V and 6 bases from J, the junction contained 7 bases not matched to a gene. CDR1 MNHNS and CDR2 SASEGT come from the germline V gene. The CDR3 runs to 15 residues. The CDR3 DNA reads TGTGCCAGCAGTGAAGTACAGGGGGCGAGAGGCGAGCAGTACTTC. Its translation: CASSEVQGARGEQYF.

A note on this clone: Relative to the germline gene, one junction end is altered; a read error may explain this. V usage is TRBV10-3 and J usage is TRBJ2-1, with 10 bases fitting TRBD2. Per the germline V gene, CDR1 is ENHRY and CDR2 is SYGVKD. The CDR3 covers 14 residues. The CDR3 is CAVRTSGEYNEQFF. For the CDR3, the DNA is TGTGCCGTCAGGACTAGCGGAGAGTACAATGAGCAGTTCTTC.

This clone occurred once. The rearrangement uses TRBV28 and TRBJ1-3, with D unclear. The germline V gene has CDR1 MDHEN and CDR2 SYDVKM. Trimming stripped 3 bases from V and 11 bases from J, with 5 bases between. The length of the CDR3 is 10 residues. In DNA form, the CDR3 reads TGTGCCAGCAGTTTGTTCTCCATATATTTT. As protein: CASSLFSIYF.

The chain employs TRBV4-3 and TRBJ2-7; maybe TRBD2 (6 bases). The CDR3 runs to 16 residues. V was pared by 0 bases and J by 1 base, with 13 bases between. Germline V gives CDR1 LGHNA, CDR2 YSLEER. The CDR3 reads CASSQDSSGVSYEQYF. The CDR3 DNA reads as TGCGCCAGCAGCCAAGATTCCTCGGGGGTTTCCTACGAGCAGTACTTC.

This clone was found once. This sequence joins TRBV30 and TRBJ1-5, with 9 bases matching TRBD1. Germline loops: CDR1 GTSNPN, CDR2 SVGIG (reference sequence). J lost 8 bases, V lost 1 base, and 9 bases had no gene match. The CDR3 covers 15 residues. The CDR3 is CAWSAHGTGFEPQHF. In nucleotides, the CDR3 is TGTGCCTGGAGTGCCCATGGGACAGGGTTTGAGCCCCAGCATTTT.

The gene calls are TRBV5-4 and TRBJ2-5, with 8 nucleotides matching TRBD2. The V segment lost 4 bases and the J segment 1 base; nucleotides outside the gene matches: 6. The CDR3 extends over 15 amino acids. Germline lookup yields CDR1 SGHNT and CDR2 YYREEE (reference sequence). The CDR3 coding sequence is TGTGCCAGCAGCGGTCGCGCGGGAGGCCAAGAGACCCAGTACTTC. Its protein is CASSGRAGGQETQYF.

This chain connects TRBV5-1 to TRBJ2-5; 7 bases align to TRBD1. The CDR3 totals 14 residues. V dropped 2 bases and J dropped 5; count of bases not matched to a gene: 6. Germline assignment: CDR1 SGHRS and CDR2 YFSETQ. In DNA form, the CDR3 reads TGCGCCAGCAGCTTTGACAGGGTGTGGGAGACCCAGTACTTC. As protein: CASSFDRVWETQYF.

V usage is TRBV5-4 and J usage is TRBJ2-7, with TRBD1 identical over 10 bases. The ends lost 5 bases at V and 2 bases at J; junction bases unmatched: 4. The CDR3 has 14 residues. From germline, CDR1 is SGHNT and CDR2 YYREEE (reference sequence). The CDR3 is CASSSTGGPYEQYF. CDR3 in DNA: TGTGCCAGCAGTTCGACAGGGGGCCCCTACGAGCAGTACTTC.

V usage is TRBV11-1 and J usage is TRBJ2-5; D uncertain. The end of the DNA is better explained by TRBJ2-7, so the J call may be wrong. CDR3 length: 15 residues. Looked up from germline, CDR1 is SGHAT and CDR2 is FQDESV (reference sequence). The CDR3 here is CASSSPPLIPYEQYF. The CDR3 coding sequence is TGTGCCAGCAGCTCACCTCCCTTGATTCCCTACGAGCAGTACTTC.

The chain is built from TRBV7-6 and TRBJ2-3; the match to TRBD2 covers 9 bases. Germline V lookup: CDR1 SGHVS, CDR2 FNYEAQ. V trimming: 1 base; J trimming: 4 bases; junction bases outside the gene matches: 6. The CDR3 is made up of 16 amino acids. In nucleotides, the CDR3 is TGTGCCAGCAGCTTAGTAGGCGGGAGGGCCCCAGATACGCAGTATTTT. As protein: CASSLVGGRAPDTQYF.

The chain has TRBV5-8 and TRBJ1-4; D unresolved. The CDR3 contains 15 residues. Between the trimmed V and J ends, which lost 3 bases and 6 bases, there was a span of 15 bases. The germline V gene encodes CDR1 SGHTS and CDR2 YDEGEE. In DNA form, the CDR3 reads TGTGCCAGCAGCTCCCGGGAGACTCTGCATGAAAAACTGTTTTTT. It encodes CASSSRETLHEKLFF.

The chain employs TRBV7-7 and TRBJ2-5; 8 bases are shared with TRBD2. The J segment lost 1 base and the V segment lost 5 bases, leaving 3 bases of the junction unmatched. Germline lookup yields CDR1 SSHAT and CDR2 FNYEAQ (reference sequence). The CDR3 sequence is 14 residues long. The CDR3 here is CASSPTSGQETQYF. The CDR3 bases are TGTGCCAGCAGCCCAACTAGCGGCCAAGAGACCCAGTACTTC.

The rearrangement uses TRBV7-9 and TRBJ2-1; D is ambiguous. Germline CDR1 SEHNR, CDR2 FQNEAQ (reference sequence). V lost 7 bases and J lost 6, with 16 bases in between. The CDR3 is 14 amino acids. The CDR3 coding sequence is TGTGCCAGCACCTTTAGCTCCCAGTTCAATGAGCAGTTCTTC. Protein: CASTFSSQFNEQFF.

The sample holds one count of this clone. This chain joins TRBV28 and TRBJ2-1, with 11 bases identical to TRBD1. J was trimmed by 5 bases and V by 5 bases; bases with no gene match: 11. The CDR3 extends over 17 amino acids. Germline V gene data show CDR1 as MDHEN and CDR2 as SYDVKM. The CDR3 DNA sequence: TGTGCCAGCAGTAGCCCCGGGACAGGGGGATCCGACAATGAGCAGTTCTTC. Protein sequence: CASSSPGTGGSDNEQFF.

This chain joins TRBV19 and TRBJ2-3, with TRBD2 identical over 11 bases. Trimming took 6 bases from V and 2 from J; bases not matched to a gene: 4. Germline-derived CDR1 and CDR2 are LNHDA and SQIVND (reference sequence). The CDR3 runs 15 residues. The CDR3: CASSLLAGVTDTQYF. The DNA of the CDR3 is TGTGCCAGTAGCCTACTAGCGGGGGTCACAGATACGCAGTATTTT.

This clone was seen only once. This sequence joins TRBV15 and TRBJ2-1; 13 bases are shared with TRBD2. The ends lost 7 bases at V and 7 bases at J; junction bases unmatched: 4. The CDR3 extends over 14 amino acids. Germline V gene lookup returns CDR1 LNHNV and CDR2 YYDKDF (reference sequence). This CDR3 is CATTQGLAGNEQFF. The CDR3 DNA sequence: TGTGCCACCACCCAGGGACTAGCGGGGAATGAGCAGTTCTTC.

This clone was seen just once. J is TRBJ2-5 and V is TRBV6-5; 8 bases map to TRBD2. With the DNA end fitting TRBJ2-7 better, the J assignment may be wrong. Germline CDR1 reads MNHEY; CDR2 reads SVGAGI. The CDR3 extends over 14 amino acids. The CDR3 sequence: CASSFTGGTYEQYF. CDR3 bases: TGTGCCAGCAGTTTTACGGGAGGGACCTACGAGCAGTACTTC.

The V and J genes are TRBV28 and TRBJ1-2; 7 positions match TRBD1. The V and J ends lost 6 bases and 6 bases, in that order; junction bases with no gene match: 7. Germline CDR1 is MDHEN and CDR2 is SYDVKM. CDR3 length equals 13 residues. The CDR3 spells CASRQGYGHGYTF. In DNA form, the CDR3 reads TGTGCCAGCAGACAGGGGTATGGACATGGCTACACCTTC.